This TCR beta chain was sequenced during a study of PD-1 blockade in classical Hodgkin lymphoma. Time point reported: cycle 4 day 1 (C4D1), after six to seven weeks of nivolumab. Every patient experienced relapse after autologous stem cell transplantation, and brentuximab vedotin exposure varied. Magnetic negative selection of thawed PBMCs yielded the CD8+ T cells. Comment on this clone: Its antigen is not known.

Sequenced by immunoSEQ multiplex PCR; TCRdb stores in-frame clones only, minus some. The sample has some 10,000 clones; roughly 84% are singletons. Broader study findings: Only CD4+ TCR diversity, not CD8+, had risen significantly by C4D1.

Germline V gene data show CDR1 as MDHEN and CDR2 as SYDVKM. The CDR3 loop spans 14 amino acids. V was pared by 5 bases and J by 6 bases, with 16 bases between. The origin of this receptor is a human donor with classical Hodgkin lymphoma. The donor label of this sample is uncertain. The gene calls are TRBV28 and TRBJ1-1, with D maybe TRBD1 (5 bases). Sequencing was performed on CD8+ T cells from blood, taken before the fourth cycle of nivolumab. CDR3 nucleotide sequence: TGTGCCAGCAGTGAGGAGGTGGGGGGGGCTGAAGCTTTCTTT. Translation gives CASSEEVGGAEAFF.